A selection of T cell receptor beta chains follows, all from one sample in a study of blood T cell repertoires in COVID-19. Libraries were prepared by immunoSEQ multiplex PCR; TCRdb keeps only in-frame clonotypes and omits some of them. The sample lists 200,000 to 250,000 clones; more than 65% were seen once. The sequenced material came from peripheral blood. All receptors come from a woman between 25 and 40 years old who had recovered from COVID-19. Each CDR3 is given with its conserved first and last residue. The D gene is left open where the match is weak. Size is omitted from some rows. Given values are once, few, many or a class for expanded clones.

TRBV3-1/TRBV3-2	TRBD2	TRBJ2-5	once	TGTGCCAGCAGCCGGCAGTTGGAGACTAGCGGGTCTCAAGAGACCCAGTACTTC	CASSRQLETSGSQETQYF
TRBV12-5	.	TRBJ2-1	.	TGTGCTAGTGGTTTGGGGCCCTGGGGGGAGGAGCAGTTCTTC	CASGLGPWGEEQFF
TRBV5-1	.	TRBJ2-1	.	TGCGCCAGCAGCATATTTCCTGATGAGCAGTTCTTC	CASSIFPDEQFF
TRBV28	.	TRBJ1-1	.	TGTGCCAGCATTTGGGGGGCTGAAGCTTTCTTT	CASIWGAEAFF
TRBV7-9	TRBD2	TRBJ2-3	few	TGTGCCAGCAGCTTAGCGGGAGGGACAGATACGCAGTATTTT	CASSLAGGTDTQYF
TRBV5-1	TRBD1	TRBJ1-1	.	TGCGCCAGCAGCTCCACAGGGACAGGCACTGAAGCTTTCTTT	CASSSTGTGTEAFF
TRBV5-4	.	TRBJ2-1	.	TGTGCCAGCAGCTTGAGACAGGTTAATGAGCAGTTCTTC	CASSLRQVNEQFF
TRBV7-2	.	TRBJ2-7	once	TGTGCCAGCACGCCCGGACATGCTTACGAGCAGTACTTC	CASTPGHAYEQYF
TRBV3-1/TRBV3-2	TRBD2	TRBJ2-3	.	TGTGCCAGCAGCCCGCCGACTAGCGGGAGGGCCAATGGGTACACAGATACGCAGTATTTT	CASSPPTSGRANGYTDTQYF
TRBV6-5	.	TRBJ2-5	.	TGTGCCAGCAGTTACTCGAGTGAACTCCGCCAAGAGACCCAGTACTTC	CASSYSSELRQETQYF
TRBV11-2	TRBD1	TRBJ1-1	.	TGTGCCAGCAGCCAGCAGGGGGACACTGAAGCTTTCTTT	CASSQQGDTEAFF
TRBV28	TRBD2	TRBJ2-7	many	TGTGCCGCCATGACAGGGACTAGCGGGATGGAGCAGTACTTC	CAAMTGTSGMEQYF
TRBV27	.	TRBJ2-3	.	TGTGCCAGCAGTTTTTGGGGCAGAGTCTCTAGCACAGATACGCAGTATTTT	CASSFWGRVSSTDTQYF
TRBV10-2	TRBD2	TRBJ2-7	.	TGCGCCAGCAGTGAGTCGCATGGGACTAGCGGGAGTCCGTACTTC	CASSESHGTSGSPYF
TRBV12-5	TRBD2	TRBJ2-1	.	TGTGCTAGTGGTTTGGTACAGGCTAGCGGGAGGGGAGCCCCTGAGCAGTTCTTC	CASGLVQASGRGAPEQFF
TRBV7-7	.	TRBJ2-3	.	TGTGCCAGCAGCGAAAACCCTAGTTTCGCAGATACGCAGTATTTT	CASSENPSFADTQYF
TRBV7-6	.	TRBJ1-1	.	TGTGCCTCGTTACCGGGGGGGATGAACACTGAAGCTTTCTTT	CASLPGGMNTEAFF
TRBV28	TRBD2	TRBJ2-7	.	TGTGCCAGCAACTCGGGGGGGTACTACGAGCAGTACTTC	CASNSGGYYEQYF
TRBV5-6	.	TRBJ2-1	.	TGTGCCAGCAGCTCCGGACTCTTTAATGAGCAGTTCTTC	CASSSGLFNEQFF
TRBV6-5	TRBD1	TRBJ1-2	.	TGTGCCAGCAGTTACTCGCAGGGGGCGAGCGGCTACACCTTC	CASSYSQGASGYTF
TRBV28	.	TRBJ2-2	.	TGTGCCAGCAGCCGATGGGGAGGGGGACCAAACACCGGGGAGCTGTTTTTT	CASSRWGGGPNTGELFF
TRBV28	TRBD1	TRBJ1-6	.	TGTGCCAGCAGGCCGGGACAGATAAATTCACCCCTCCACTTT	CASRPGQINSPLHF
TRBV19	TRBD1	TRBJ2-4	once	TGTGCCAGTAGTATAGTGGACAGGCTAAAAAACATTCAGTACTTC	CASSIVDRLKNIQYF
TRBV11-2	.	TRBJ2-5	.	TGTGCCAGCAGCTTGGTCCTTAACAGACAAGAGACCCAGTACTTC	CASSLVLNRQETQYF
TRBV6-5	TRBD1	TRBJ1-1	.	TGTGCCAGCCAGGACAGGGGTACCACTGAAGCTTTCTTT	CASQDRGTTEAFF
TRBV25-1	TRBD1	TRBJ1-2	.	TGTGCCAGCAGTGACGGGGACAGGGGGTGGAATGGCTACACCTTC	CASSDGDRGWNGYTF
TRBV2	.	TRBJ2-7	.	TGTGCCAGCAGTGAAGCGAACAGCCCCTACGAGCAGTACTTC	CASSEANSPYEQYF
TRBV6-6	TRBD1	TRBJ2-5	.	TGTGCCAGCAGTTGGGGAGACAGGGTTGAGACCCAGTACTTC	CASSWGDRVETQYF
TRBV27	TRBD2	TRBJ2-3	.	TGTGCCAGCAGTCGCCCAAGGGCTAGCGGGAGTCCAGATACGCAGTATTTT	CASSRPRASGSPDTQYF
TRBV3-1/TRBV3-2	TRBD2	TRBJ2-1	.	TGTGCCAGCAGCCAAACGACTAGCGGAGATTTTGAGCAGTTCTTC	CASSQTTSGDFEQFF
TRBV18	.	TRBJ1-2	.	TGTGCCAGCTCACCTCCAGGGATAGCTAACTATGGCTACACCTTC	CASSPPGIANYGYTF
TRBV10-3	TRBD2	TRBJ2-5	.	TGTGCCATCCGGACTAGCTCGGGCCAAGAGACCCAGTACTTC	CAIRTSSGQETQYF
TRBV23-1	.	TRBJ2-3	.	TGCGCCAGCAGTCGCGCGCAGTATTTT	CASSRAQYF
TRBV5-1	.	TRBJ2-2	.	TGCGCCAGCAGCTGGGGCACATTCAACACCGGGGAGCTGTTTTTT	CASSWGTFNTGELFF
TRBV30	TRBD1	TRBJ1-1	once	TGTGCCTGGACCAGGAAGGACAGGGGAATCACTGAAGCTTTCTTT	CAWTRKDRGITEAFF
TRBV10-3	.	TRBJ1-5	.	TGTGCCATCAGTGAGGCTTTAGATCAGCCCCAGCATTTT	CAISEALDQPQHF
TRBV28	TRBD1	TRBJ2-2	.	TGTGCCACCGCACAGGGGGATTTAGCCGGGGAGCTGTTTTTT	CATAQGDLAGELFF
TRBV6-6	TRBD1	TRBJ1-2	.	TGTGCCAGCAGTTCGGGACAGGTCTATGGCTACACCTTC	CASSSGQVYGYTF
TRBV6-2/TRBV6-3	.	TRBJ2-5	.	TGTGCCAGCAGTTACCTAAAGGAGGAGGGACCTCTTCAAGAGACCCAGTACTTC	CASSYLKEEGPLQETQYF
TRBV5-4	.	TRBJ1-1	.	TGTGCCAGCAGCCCCAGGGGTGGGGACACTGAAGCTTTCTTT	CASSPRGGDTEAFF
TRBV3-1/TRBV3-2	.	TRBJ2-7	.	TGTGCCAGCAGCCAAGATCGCCAGTACGAAGAGCAGTACTTC	CASSQDRQYEEQYF